This T cell receptor beta chain was recovered during a study of CD8+ T cells in alopecia areata. This clone occurred a few times. Per germline, CDR1 SGHDN and CDR2 FVKESK. V was clipped by 4 bases and J by 2 bases, with 10 bases between them. The CDR3 is 14 amino acids. Investigators isolated RNA and reverse transcribed it into cDNA to act as the sequencing template. The method was immunoSEQ multiplex PCR; TCRdb's version includes in-frame clones alone and lacks a portion of them. The sample lists some 170,000 clones, roughly 70% occurring once. The chain combines TRBV14 with TRBJ2-3; D might be TRBD2 (5 bases). The sample consisted of CD8+ T cells sorted from blood, taken at week 0. The TCR sequence derives from a human donor with alopecia areata. This CDR3 reads CASSPGRHTDTQYF. CDR3 DNA sequence: TGTGCCAGCAGCCCGGGGAGACACACAGATACGCAGTATTTT.